A single sample is the source of the 30 T cell receptor beta chains below, sequenced in a study of blood T cell repertoires in COVID-19. The table came from immunoSEQ multiplex PCR; TCRdb's copy has only in-frame clones and leaves some out. The sample consists of 400,000 to 450,000 clones, around 88% of them appearing once. Material for sequencing was peripheral blood. The receptor source for this set is a woman between 50 and 59 years old with COVID-19, enrolled during active disease.

This sequence joins TRBV7-9 and TRBJ1-2; 11 bases line up with TRBD1. Germline loops: CDR1 SEHNR, CDR2 FQNEAQ (reference sequence). V lost 5 bases to trimming and J lost 7 bases; unmatched junction nucleotides: 9. The CDR3 loop spans 15 amino acids. The CDR3 bases are TGTGCCAGCAGCCCCCAGGGACAGGGGGAACGTGGCTACACCTTC. It translates to CASSPQGQGERGYTF. Supplemented by reference TRBV7-9 and TRBJ1-2, the full variable domain reads DTGVSQNPRHKITKRGQNVTFRCDPISEHNRLYWYRQTLGQGPEFLTYFQNEAQLEKSRLLSDRFSAERPKGSFSTLEIQRTEQGDSAMYLCASSPQGQGERGYTFGSGTRLTVV.

The chain combines TRBV20-1 with TRBJ1-2, with no clear D. Germline V gene sequence: CDR1 DFQATT, CDR2 SNEGSKA (reference sequence). CDR3 length: 11 amino acids. V was clipped by 6 bases and J by 8 bases, with 13 bases between them. CDR3: CSARPQTGYTF. CDR3 nucleotides: TGCAGTGCCCGACCCCAGACAGGCTACACCTTC.

The V call is TRBV30, the J call TRBJ2-2; a weak D match, TRBD1 (6 bases). V was shortened by 1 base and J by 6 bases, with 15 bases between the two germline ends. Germline CDR1 and CDR2: GTSNPN and SVGIG (reference sequence). The CDR3 sequence is 15 residues long. The CDR3 nucleotides read TGTGCCTGGAGTGGAATTTGGGGGCACGCCGGGGAGCTGTTTTTT. Protein: CAWSGIWGHAGELFF.

The J gene is TRBJ2-3, the V gene TRBV10-1, with D perhaps TRBD2 (7 bases). Germline V gene sequence: CDR1 WNHNN, CDR2 SYGVQD (reference sequence). Trimming took 0 bases from V and 8 from J, leaving 18 bases between them. The CDR3 has 16 residues. CDR3 coding DNA: TGCGCCAGCAGTGAGTCGACGGGGGGCAAAGGGGCTACGCAGTATTTT. It is translated as CASSESTGGKGATQYF.

There are many counts of this clone. V is TRBV5-4 and J is TRBJ2-7, with 9 bases lining up with TRBD1. V gave up 0 bases and J gave up 6 bases; unmatched junction bases: 4. CDR1 is SGHNT, CDR2 YYREEE, per germline (reference sequence). The CDR3 runs 14 residues. Written as DNA, the CDR3 is TGTGCCAGCAGCTTGGGGACAGGGGAGGGCGAGCAGTACTTC. It is translated as CASSLGTGEGEQYF. Supplemented by reference TRBV5-4 and TRBJ2-7, the full variable domain reads ETGVTQSPTHLIKTRGQQVTLRCSSQSGHNTVSWYQQALGQGPQFIFQYYREEENGRGNFPPRFSGLQFPNYSSELNVNALELDDSALYLCASSLGTGEGEQYFGPGTRLTVT.

The chain combines TRBV28 with TRBJ2-7, with 12 bases fitting TRBD1. Germline CDR1 reads MDHEN; CDR2 reads SYDVKM. Trimming removed 5 bases from V and 3 bases from J; junction bases left unmatched: 14. The CDR3 length is 18 residues. The CDR3 loop is CASSPGRDRGLLLYEQYF. The CDR3 DNA reads as TGTGCCAGCAGTCCGGGCCGGGACAGGGGGCTTCTACTCTACGAGCAGTACTTC.

The gene calls are TRBV7-8 and TRBJ2-1; D perhaps matches TRBD2 (6 bases). Germline loops: CDR1 SGHVS, CDR2 FQNEAQ. V was trimmed by 3 bases and J by 3 bases, leaving 12 bases between them. The CDR3 has 15 amino acids. CDR3 amino acids: CASSFGTAHYNEQFF. As DNA, the CDR3 is TGTGCCAGCAGCTTCGGGACTGCACACTACAATGAGCAGTTCTTC.

V gene TRBV21-1 combines with J gene TRBJ1-5. TRBV21-1 is noted as a pseudogene. This CDR3 comprises 15 residues. The CDR3 loop reads CASSKTAAKNQPQHF. The CDR3 DNA reads TGTGCCAGCAGCAAAACAGCGGCTAAAAATCAGCCCCAGCATTTT.

This CDR3 is CASSYSRRTDTQYF. CDR3 nucleotides: TGTGCCAGCAGTTATTCGCGGCGCACAGATACGCAGTATTTT. V is TRBV6-6 and J is TRBJ2-3, with D unclear. Trimming left V 3 bases short and J 1 base short, with 8 bases between. Germline CDR1 MNHNY, CDR2 SVGAGI (reference sequence). The CDR3 contains 14 residues.

In this sample, this clone turned up once. The chain uses TRBV6-5 and TRBJ1-1, with D possibly matching TRBD1 (5 bases). The CDR3 is made up of 13 amino acids. Trimming shortened V by 7 bases and J by 3 bases, and 12 bases separated the two germline ends. Germline loops: CDR1 MNHEY, CDR2 SVGAGI. CDR3 in DNA: TGTGCCAGCACCCCCGGGGGTTACACTGAAGCTTTCTTT. This translates into CASTPGGYTEAFF.

This clone was counted a few times. The chain is built from TRBV2 and TRBJ2-7; the match to TRBD1 covers 8 bases. The CDR3 contains 17 residues. J gave up 5 bases and V 3 bases, and 15 bases lay outside the gene matches. Germline V gene sequence: CDR1 SNHLY, CDR2 FYNNEI. The CDR3 loop is CASSDVGQDLGRDEQYF. The CDR3 DNA follows: TGTGCCAGCAGTGACGTGGGACAGGACCTAGGAAGGGACGAGCAGTACTTC.

This clone was detected only a few times. Within the sample, other DNA sequences also encode this same CDR3. V usage is TRBV7-6 and J usage is TRBJ1-5; possibly TRBD1 for D (6 bases). The length of the CDR3 is 15 residues. Trimming removed 2 bases at V and 2 bases at J, with 10 bases between. The germline gives CDR1 SGHVS, CDR2 FNYEAQ. CDR3 sequence: CASSLSSGGNQPQHF. CDR3 in DNA: TGTGCCAGCAGCTTATCATCAGGGGGCAATCAGCCCCAGCATTTT.

The V call is TRBV2, the J call TRBJ1-2; D is perhaps TRBD1 (5 bases). This CDR3 region has 11 residues. V was clipped by 4 bases and J by 9 bases, with 9 bases between them. The germline V gene encodes CDR1 SNHLY and CDR2 FYNNEI. The CDR3 sequence: CASSAGGSYTF. The CDR3 DNA reads TGTGCCAGCAGTGCCGGGGGAAGCTACACCTTC.

J is TRBJ2-1 and V is TRBV7-8, with TRBD2 identical over 16 bases. The germline V gene encodes CDR1 SGHVS and CDR2 FQNEAQ. V lost 4 bases and J lost 5; bases outside the gene matches: 8. The CDR3 runs to 18 residues. CDR3 loop: CASSSGLAGGPIHNEQFF. The DNA for the CDR3 is TGTGCCAGCAGCTCGGGACTAGCGGGGGGGCCTATCCACAATGAGCAGTTCTTC.

The chain joins TRBV30 to TRBJ2-7, with a weak D call TRBD1 (5 bases). The CDR3 contains 13 residues. Germline CDR1 is GTSNPN and CDR2 is SVGIG (reference sequence). Trimming cost V 4 bases and J 4 bases, with 14 bases left between them. The CDR3 bases are TGTGCCTGGATAAGGGCAGGGTCATACGAGCAGTACTTC. As protein: CAWIRAGSYEQYF. The full variable domain, in which reference TRBV30 and TRBJ2-7 provide the parts outside the CDR3, is SQTIHQWPATLVQPVGSPLSLECTVEGTSNPNLYWYRQAAGRGLQLLFYSVGIGQISSEVPQNLSASRPQDRQFILSSKKLLLSDSGFYLCAWIRAGSYEQYFGPGTRLTVT.

The chain recombines TRBV6-5 with TRBJ1-4; 8 positions match TRBD1. The CDR3 totals 15 residues. The ends lost 6 bases at V and 7 bases at J; junction bases unmatched: 10. Germline V gene lookup returns CDR1 MNHEY and CDR2 SVGAGI. The CDR3 DNA is TGTGCCAGCAGGCCCCGAACAGGGGGAGGTGAAAAACTGTTTTTT. Amino acid sequence: CASRPRTGGGEKLFF.

The chain is built from TRBV5-1 and TRBJ2-5; 8 nucleotides agree with TRBD2. This CDR3 is built from 16 residues. V was pared by 2 bases and J by 2 bases, with 8 bases of the junction left unmatched. In germline, CDR1 is SGHRS, CDR2 YFSETQ. The CDR3 reads CASSLGLALTQETQYF. As DNA, the CDR3 is TGCGCCAGCAGCTTAGGACTAGCCTTGACACAAGAGACCCAGTACTTC. Full variable domain (outside the CDR3, taken from reference TRBV5-1 and TRBJ2-5): KAGVTQTPRYLIKTRGQQVTLSCSPISGHRSVSWYQQTPGQGLQFLFEYFSETQRNKGNFPGRFSGRQFSNSRSEMNVSTLELGDSALYLCASSLGLALTQETQYFGPGTRLLVL.

With regard to this clone: Other DNA sequences of this sample code for an identical CDR3. The J gene is TRBJ2-2, the V gene TRBV5-1; TRBD1 matches 8 bases. Losses at the gene ends were 4 bases for V and 4 bases for J; bases not matched to a gene: 9. The CDR3 totals 16 residues. CDR1 SGHRS and CDR2 YFSETQ come from the germline V gene. The CDR3 nucleotides are TGCGCCAGCAGCCTGGCCGGAACAGGGGGCACCGGGGAGCTGTTTTTT. Translation: CASSLAGTGGTGELFF.

This clone was seen only a few times. The rearrangement links TRBV18 to TRBJ1-4; D remains unclear. Trimming cost V 1 base and J 7 bases, with 16 bases left between them. Germline V gives CDR1 KGHSH, CDR2 LQKENI. This CDR3 is 16 amino acids long. CDR3: CASSPRVSGSSEKLFF. Here the CDR3 DNA reads TGTGCCAGCTCACCACGCGTCTCGGGTAGTAGTGAAAAACTGTTTTTT. Drawing the rest from reference TRBV18 and TRBJ1-4, the complete variable domain is NAGVMQNPRHLVRRRGQEARLRCSPMKGHSHVYWYRQLPEEGLKFMVYLQKENIIDESGMPKERFSAEFPKEGPSILRIQQVVRGDSAAYFCASSPRVSGSSEKLFFGSGTQLSVL.

V is TRBV11-2 and J is TRBJ2-3, with 10 bases identical to TRBD2. Germline loops: CDR1 SGHAT, CDR2 FQNNGV. The CDR3 consists of 15 residues. Trimming at V came to 2 bases and at J to 8 bases, leaving 7 bases not matched to a gene. The CDR3 protein is CASSLRGLASGTQYF. CDR3 coding DNA: TGTGCCAGCAGCTTAAGGGGACTAGCGTCAGGTACGCAGTATTTT. The variable domain in full, completed from reference TRBV11-2 and TRBJ2-3, reads EAGVAQSPRYKIIEKRQSVAFWCNPISGHATLYWYQQILGQGPKLLIQFQNNGVVDDSQLPKDRFSAERLKGVDSTLKIQPAKLEDSAVYLCASSLRGLASGTQYFGPGTRLTVL.

This clone has a single count. The rearrangement links TRBV7-8 to TRBJ1-4; the D is unclear. This CDR3 region has 14 residues. Trimming stripped 1 base from V and 6 bases from J, with 9 bases between. CDR1 is SGHVS, CDR2 FQNEAQ, per germline. The CDR3 bases are TGTGCCAGCAGCTTAGGCGGAAACCATGAAAAACTGTTTTTT. Its translation is CASSLGGNHEKLFF.

The CDR3 region is CASSPRGNGYTF. In nucleotides, the CDR3 is TGTGCCAGCAGCCCTAGGGGGAATGGCTACACCTTC. The chain uses TRBV5-5 and TRBJ1-2; possible D gene TRBD1, 6 bases. Germline V lookup: CDR1 SGHKS, CDR2 YYEKEE (reference sequence). The CDR3 covers 12 residues. Between the trimmed V and J ends, which lost 4 bases and 6 bases, there was a span of 10 bases.

The CDR3 DNA follows: TGTGCCAGCAGCCCTCATACGGGACTAGCGCCCGAGCAGTACTTC. Amino acids: CASSPHTGLAPEQYF. The J gene is TRBJ2-7, the V gene TRBV5-6; 10 nucleotides align to TRBD2. The germline gives CDR1 SGHDT, CDR2 YYEEEE. The CDR3 length is 15 residues. V lost 4 bases to trimming and J lost 6 bases; unmatched junction nucleotides: 10.

This clone was counted once. The chain links TRBV19 to TRBJ2-1; 10 bases map to TRBD2. The CDR3 sequence is 17 residues long. Germline CDR1 is LNHDA and CDR2 is SQIVND (reference sequence). J lost 0 bases, V lost 3 bases, and 5 bases had no gene match. The CDR3 region is CASSIQLAGSSYNEQFF. The CDR3 DNA sequence: TGTGCCAGTAGTATCCAACTAGCGGGGTCCTCCTACAATGAGCAGTTCTTC.

The genes are TRBV9 and TRBJ1-2; D not resolved. V lost 3 bases and J 7 bases, leaving 7 bases between the germline ends. The CDR3 runs 11 residues. Germline values: CDR1 SGDLS, CDR2 YYNGEE. For the CDR3, the DNA is TGTGCCAGCAGCGCTGACTCTGGCTACACCTTC. This codes for CASSADSGYTF. Complete variable domain (other parts from reference TRBV9 and TRBJ1-2): DSGVTQTPKHLITATGQRVTLRCSPRSGDLSVYWYQQSLDQGLQFLIQYYNGEERAKGNILERFSAQQFPDLHSELNLSSLELGDSALYFCASSADSGYTFGSGTRLTVV.

The V and J genes are TRBV7-9 and TRBJ2-3, with 8 bases fitting TRBD1. CDR1 is SEHNR, CDR2 FQNEAQ, per germline (reference sequence). This CDR3 region has 12 residues. V lost 1 base and J lost 12; bases outside the gene matches: 3. As DNA, the CDR3 is TGTGCCAGCAGCTTAGACAGGGGGACACAGTATTTT. Its protein product is CASSLDRGTQYF.

The rearrangement uses TRBV7-6 and TRBJ1-4; D gene unclear. Trimming stripped 1 base from V and 5 bases from J, with 11 bases between. Per germline, CDR1 SGHVS and CDR2 FNYEAQ. The CDR3 covers 15 residues. The CDR3 region is CASSLGAGVNEKLFF. The CDR3 DNA follows: TGTGCCAGCAGCTTAGGGGCCGGGGTCAATGAAAAACTGTTTTTT.

The rearrangement joins TRBV2 to TRBJ2-2; 9 nucleotides agree with TRBD2. This CDR3 is built from 14 residues. The germline gives CDR1 SNHLY, CDR2 FYNNEI. V lost 4 bases to trimming and J lost 6 bases; unmatched junction nucleotides: 3. For the CDR3, the DNA is TGTGCCAGCAGTGTACGCGGGGGGGCCGGGGAGCTGTTTTTT. Translation: CASSVRGGAGELFF.

The chain uses TRBV30 and TRBJ1-1; 8 bases align to TRBD1. Germline values: CDR1 GTSNPN, CDR2 SVGIG (reference sequence). There are 14 residues in the CDR3. J gave up 4 bases and V 0 bases, and 4 bases lay outside the gene matches. This CDR3 reads CAWSVETGVTEAFF. The CDR3 DNA reads as TGTGCCTGGAGTGTAGAGACAGGGGTCACTGAAGCTTTCTTT. The full variable domain, rest sourced from reference TRBV30 and TRBJ1-1, is SQTIHQWPATLVQPVGSPLSLECTVEGTSNPNLYWYRQAAGRGLQLLFYSVGIGQISSEVPQNLSASRPQDRQFILSSKKLLLSDSGFYLCAWSVETGVTEAFFGQGTRLTVV.

V and J are TRBV19 and TRBJ2-7, with 9 bases lining up with TRBD1. There are 15 residues in the CDR3. V lost 7 bases to trimming and J lost 0 bases; unmatched junction nucleotides: 7. The germline V gene encodes CDR1 LNHDA and CDR2 SQIVND (reference sequence). This CDR3 is CASTGGQGPSYEQYF. The DNA of the CDR3 is TGTGCCAGTACTGGAGGACAGGGGCCCTCCTACGAGCAGTACTTC. Full variable domain (remainder filled in from reference TRBV19 and TRBJ2-7): DGGITQSPKYLFRKEGQNVTLSCEQNLNHDAMYWYRQDPGQGLRLIYYSQIVNDFQKGDIAEGYSVSREKKESFPLTVTSAQKNPTAFYLCASTGGQGPSYEQYFGPGTRLTVT.